This T cell receptor beta chain comes out of a study of technical replicates of blood from a handful of donors. Germline V gene data show CDR1 as SNHLY and CDR2 as FYNNEI. Trimming removed 5 bases from V and 4 bases from J, with 5 bases in between. The CDR3 contains 11 residues. Repertoires were generated with immunoSEQ multiplex PCR, while TCRdb's copy carries only in-frame clones and drops some. The data hold tens of thousands of clones, with about 96% observed a single time. This clonotype was obtained from a human donor in good health. The rearrangement uses TRBV2 and TRBJ1-1, with D unresolved. Sequencing was done on a sample of T cells isolated from PBMCs. This CDR3 reads CASSYSTEAFF. The CDR3 coding sequence is TGTGCCAGCAGTTATTCCACTGAAGCTTTCTTT.